The 2 T cell receptor beta chains below were found in one sample sequenced in a study of blood T cell repertoires in COVID-19. Data came from immunoSEQ multiplex PCR; TCRdb stores just in-frame clones and leaves some out. The data show around 160,000 clones, about 83% seen once. The material sequenced was PBMCs or T cells enriched from blood (not recorded which). These TCRs come from a woman aged 50 to 60 who had been exposed to COVID-19.

This clone has just one count. This sample also contains other DNA sequences that code for the same CDR3. This chain joins TRBV6-5 and TRBJ1-2; TRBD1 might be the D (6 bases). Germline CDR1 reads MNHEY; CDR2 reads SVGAGI. Trimming took off 0 bases at V and 0 bases at J, with 8 bases between the two ends. The CDR3 totals 15 residues. The CDR3 DNA is TGTGCCAGCAGTTACTCAGCAGGGGCTAACTATGGCTACACCTTC. It specifies CASSYSAGANYGYTF.

This clone has just a few counts. The rearrangement links TRBV13 to TRBJ2-2, with 11 bases matching TRBD2. Germline CDR1 reads PRHDT; CDR2 reads FYEKMQ (reference sequence). There are 17 residues in the CDR3. The junction had 9 bases not matched to a gene; V was cut back by 6 bases and J by 3 bases. Here the CDR3 reads CASRTRTSGSDTGELFF. CDR3 bases: TGTGCCAGCAGAACCAGGACTAGCGGGTCCGACACCGGGGAGCTGTTTTTT. The entire variable domain, with the rest obtained from reference TRBV13 and TRBJ2-2, is as follows: AAGVIQSPRHLIKEKRETATLKCYPIPRHDTVYWYQQGPGQDPQFLISFYEKMQSDKGSIPDRFSAQQFSDYHSELNMSSLELGDSALYFCASRTRTSGSDTGELFFGEGSRLTVL.